Here is one T cell receptor (beta chain) with its context. Its target is unknown. This entry belongs to a study of T cell responses to AZD1222 COVID-19 vaccine. Turning to the study itself: Combined were second doses at about 4 or about 12 weeks. Study results and limitations: Elevations in Spike-specific TCR breadth and depth followed administration of two AZD1222 doses. Researchers took repertoire samples only after the peak T cell response had come. Donors were largely white British and mainly female; clonal diversity was possibly underestimated.

The data were produced by immunoSEQ multiplex PCR, yet TCRdb's version contains in-frame clones alone and is incomplete. The repertoire has 150,000 or so clones, more than 85% of them found once; the top ten carry 1.4%. The germline V and J ends were trimmed by 1 base and 0 bases, with 16 bases remaining between them. The CDR3 consists of 17 residues. Sequencing was performed on peripheral blood, taken on day 0 of AZD1222 vaccination. The chain recombines TRBV23-1 with TRBJ2-7; no clear D gene. TRBV23-1 is designated an ORF whose function remains uncertain. This receptor was obtained from an adult in good health. Written as DNA, the CDR3 is TGCGCCAGCAGTCAATTCGAATCGAGGTGGACCTCCTACGAGCAGTACTTC. As protein: CASSQFESRWTSYEQYF.